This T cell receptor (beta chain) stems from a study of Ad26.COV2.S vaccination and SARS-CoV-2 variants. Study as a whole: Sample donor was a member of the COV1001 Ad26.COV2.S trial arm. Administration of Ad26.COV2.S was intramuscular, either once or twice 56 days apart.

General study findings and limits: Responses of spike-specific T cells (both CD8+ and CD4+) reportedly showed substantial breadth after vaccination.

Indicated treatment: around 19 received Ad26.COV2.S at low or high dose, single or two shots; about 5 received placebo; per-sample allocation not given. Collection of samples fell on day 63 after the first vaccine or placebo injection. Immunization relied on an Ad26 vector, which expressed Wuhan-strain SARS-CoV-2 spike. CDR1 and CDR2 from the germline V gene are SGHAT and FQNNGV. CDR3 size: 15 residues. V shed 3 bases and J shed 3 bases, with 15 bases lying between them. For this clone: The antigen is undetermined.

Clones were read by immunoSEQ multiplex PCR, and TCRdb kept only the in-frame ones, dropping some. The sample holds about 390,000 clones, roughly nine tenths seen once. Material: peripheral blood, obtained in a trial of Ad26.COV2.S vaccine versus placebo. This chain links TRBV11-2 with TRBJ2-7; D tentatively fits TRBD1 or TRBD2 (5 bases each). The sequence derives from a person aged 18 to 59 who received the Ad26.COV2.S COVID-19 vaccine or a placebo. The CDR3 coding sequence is TGTGCCAGCAGCTTTCCCGGGACGGGGATCTACGAGCAGTACTTC. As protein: CASSFPGTGIYEQYF.